This T cell receptor beta chain came from a study of CD8 T cells in Susac syndrome. Study-wide background: Intravenous immunoglobulin alone or corticosteroids were being given to patients with Susac syndrome at blood draw, unless they were therapy-naive.

Random hexamers were used to reverse transcribe an amount of roughly 0.5 to 1 ug RNA. Using its own MiXCR run on the immunoSEQ multiplex PCR reads, TCRdb lists one record per CDR3 protein. The sample shows some 180,000 distinct CDR3 sequences, roughly 94% of them seen only once. For this clonotype: Antigen: not known.

Study observations and caveats: An acknowledgment was made by the study that its TCR sequencing and HLA analysis involved relatively few individuals.

Per the germline V gene, CDR1 is SGHVS and CDR2 is FNYEAQ. This CDR3 has 15 residues. V lost 5 bases and J lost 5; bases outside the gene matches: 10. This sequence joins TRBV7-6 and TRBJ1-1; 8 nucleotides match TRBD1. This TCR was sampled from a human donor with Susac syndrome. Sequenced material: CD4+ T cells from PBMCs. Here the CDR3 DNA reads TGTGCCAGCAGCCGACCCAACAGGGGGAAAACTGAAGCTTTCTTT. It specifies CASSRPNRGKTEAFF.